This T cell receptor beta chain appears in the sequencing data of a study of shared clonotypes between healthy human individuals. Germline values: CDR1 LNHDA, CDR2 SQIVND (reference sequence). Trimming cost V 3 bases and J 4 bases, with 12 bases left between them. The CDR3 runs to 14 residues. Repertoires were generated with immunoSEQ multiplex PCR, while TCRdb's copy carries only in-frame clones and drops some. The sample shows some 500,000 clones, 70% to 85% of them seen only once. Material for sequencing was PBMCs. The sequence came from a middle-aged woman in good health. Some clones in this sample may be carry-over from other donors' samples. The chain recombines TRBV19 with TRBJ1-1; no clear D gene. CDR3 protein: CASSMVPVVTEAFF. The CDR3 nucleotides read TGTGCCAGTAGTATGGTTCCGGTGGTCACTGAAGCTTTCTTT.